This TCR beta chain was observed in a study of T cell repertoires in cytomegalovirus infection. The overall study: Recently identified HLA-C-restricted CMV epitopes were used, and well-studied HLA-B-restricted CMV epitopes were used as well.

With V trimmed by 6 bases and J by 7 bases, 11 bases remained unmatched. This CDR3 has 15 amino acids. Details on this clonotype: What it recognizes is unknown.

MiXCR, applied by TCRdb to the reads, yields one record per CDR3 protein. The sample yields about 78,000 distinct CDR3 sequences, about 37% seen once. The starting material was CD8+ T cells from cultured PBMCs, obtained from culture after CMV antigen stimulation. This sequence originates from a human donor in good health (CMV status not recorded). Some clones in this sample may be carry-over from other donors' samples. The chain employs TRBV12-3 or TRBV12-4 and TRBJ2-1; 8 bases map to TRBD2. The CDR3 sequence: CASSPPGLGTNEQFF. The CDR3 coding sequence is TGTGCCAGCAGCCCTCCGGGACTAGGGACAAATGAGCAGTTCTTC.